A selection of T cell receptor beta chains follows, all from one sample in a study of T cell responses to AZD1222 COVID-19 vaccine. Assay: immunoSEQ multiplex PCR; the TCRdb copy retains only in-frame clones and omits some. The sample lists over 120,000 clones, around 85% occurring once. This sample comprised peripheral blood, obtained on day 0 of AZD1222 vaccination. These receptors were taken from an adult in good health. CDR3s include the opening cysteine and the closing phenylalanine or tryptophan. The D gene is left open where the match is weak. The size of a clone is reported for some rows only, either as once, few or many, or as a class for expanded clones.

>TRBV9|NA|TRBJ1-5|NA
TGTGCCAGCAGCCCCGGGGATTATCAGCCCCAGCATTTT
CASSPGDYQPQHF
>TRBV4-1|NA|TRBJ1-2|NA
TGCGCCAGCAGCCAACCCGGGTCCCACTATGGCTACACCTTC
CASSQPGSHYGYTF
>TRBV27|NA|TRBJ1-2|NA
TGTGCCAGCTCTGTCTCGGGGTTGGGCTACACCTTC
CASSVSGLGYTF
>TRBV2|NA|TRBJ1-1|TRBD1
TGTGCCAGCGCAGGGGGCGGCACTGAAGCTTTCTTT
CASAGGGTEAFF
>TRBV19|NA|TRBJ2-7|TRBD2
TGTGCCAGTAGTCTTTCCCTAAGCGGGAGGCACGAGCAGTACTTC
CASSLSLSGRHEQYF
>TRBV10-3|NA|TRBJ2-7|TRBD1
TGTGCCATCAGACAGGGGTACGAGCAGTACTTC
CAIRQGYEQYF
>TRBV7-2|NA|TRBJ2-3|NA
TGTGCCAGCAGCCGTGGGGCAAATCCTAGCACAGATACGCAGTATTTT
CASSRGANPSTDTQYF
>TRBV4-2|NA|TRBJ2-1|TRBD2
TGTGCCAGCAGCCAAGATTTAGCGGGAGAGGGGAATGAGCAGTTCTTC
CASSQDLAGEGNEQFF
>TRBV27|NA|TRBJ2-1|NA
TGTGCCAGCAGTTTTAGGTATACAGGAGGGAATGAGCAGTTCTTC
CASSFRYTGGNEQFF
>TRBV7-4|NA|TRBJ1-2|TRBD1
TGTGCCAGCAGCTTAGGGGGACAGGCCGCGAGGGATGGCTACACCTTC
CASSLGGQAARDGYTF
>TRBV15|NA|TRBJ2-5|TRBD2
TGTGCCACCAGCCCGGGGGGAGCGGGGGGGCGTTTAGAGACCCAGTACTTC
CATSPGGAGGRLETQYF
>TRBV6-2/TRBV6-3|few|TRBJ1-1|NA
TGTGCCAGCAGTCGCATACAGGACAGCCGCAGGTACACTGAAGCTTTCTTT
CASSRIQDSRRYTEAFF
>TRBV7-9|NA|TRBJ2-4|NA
TGTGCCAGCGGGGACTCTACTTTAGCCAAAAACATTCAGTACTTC
CASGDSTLAKNIQYF
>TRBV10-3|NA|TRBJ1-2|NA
TGTGCCATCAGTCGCGACAGGCAATATGGCTACACCTTC
CAISRDRQYGYTF
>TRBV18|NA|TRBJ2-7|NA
TGTGCCAGCTCACTCCCCTCCTACGAGCAGTACTTC
CASSLPSYEQYF
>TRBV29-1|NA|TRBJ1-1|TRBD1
TGCAGCGGGGGACAGGTGAACACTGAAGCTTTCTTT
CSGGQVNTEAFF
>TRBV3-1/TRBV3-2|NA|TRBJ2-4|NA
TGTGCCAGCAGCCTAAGGTTGGCCAAAAACATTCAGTACTTC
CASSLRLAKNIQYF
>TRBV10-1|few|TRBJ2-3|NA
TGCGCCACCCATGATGGCGATACGCAGTATTTT
CATHDGDTQYF
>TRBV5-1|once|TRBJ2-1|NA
TGCGCCAGCAGCTACCGGACTCGACGCTCCTACAATGAGCAGTTCTTC
CASSYRTRRSYNEQFF
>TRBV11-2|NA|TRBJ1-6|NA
TGTGCCAGCAGCTTAAGGCCCGATTCACCCCTCCACTTT
CASSLRPDSPLHF
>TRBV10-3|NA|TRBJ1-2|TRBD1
TGTGCCATCAGTGTGGGACAGGGGGCCTCTGGCTACACCTTC
CAISVGQGASGYTF
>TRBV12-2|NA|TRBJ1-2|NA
TGTGCAAGTCGCTTAGATCCCACAGGGAACTATGGCTACACCTTC
CASRLDPTGNYGYTF
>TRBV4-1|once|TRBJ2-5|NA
TGCGCCAGCAGCCAGGCCTACTTCCAAGAGACCCAGTACTTC
CASSQAYFQETQYF
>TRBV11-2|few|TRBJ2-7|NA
TGTGCCAGCGAGGGCGGCACCTCCTACGAGCAGTACTTC
CASEGGTSYEQYF
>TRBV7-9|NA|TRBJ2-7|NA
TGTGCCAGCAGCTTACCAGGCCGGGTGGGCGAGCAGTACTTC
CASSLPGRVGEQYF
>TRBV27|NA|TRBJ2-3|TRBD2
TGTGCCAGCAGTCCTCGGCGGGGGACCACCGGAGATACGCAGTATTTT
CASSPRRGTTGDTQYF
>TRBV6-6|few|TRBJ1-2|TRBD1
TGTGCCAGCTTGACAGGGGGCAGCGTCTATGGCTACACCTTC
CASLTGGSVYGYTF
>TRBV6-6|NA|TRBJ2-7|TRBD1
TGTGCCAGCAGTTATCACAGGGGTGACGAGCAGTACTTC
CASSYHRGDEQYF
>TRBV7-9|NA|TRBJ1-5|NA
TGTGCCAGCAGCTTCGGAGAGGATCAGCCCCAGCATTTT
CASSFGEDQPQHF
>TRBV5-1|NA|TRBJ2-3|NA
TGCGCCAGCAGCCCCCACAGGGTAGGCACAGATACGCAGTATTTT
CASSPHRVGTDTQYF
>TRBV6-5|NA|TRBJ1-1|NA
TGTGCCAGCAGTTACGACAGGCGGGGGACTGAAGCTTTCTTT
CASSYDRRGTEAFF
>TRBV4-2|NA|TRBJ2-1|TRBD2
TGTGCCAGCAGCCAATCTAGCGGGGCCTACAATGAGCAGTTCTTC
CASSQSSGAYNEQFF
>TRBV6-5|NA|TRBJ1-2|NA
TGTGCCAGCAGTGACTCGCCCCAAACCAACCATGGCTACACCTTC
CASSDSPQTNHGYTF
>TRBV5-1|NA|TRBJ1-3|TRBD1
TGCGCCAGCAGCTCGGACAGGGGGCAAGGAAACACCATATATTTT
CASSSDRGQGNTIYF
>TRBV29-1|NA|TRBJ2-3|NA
TGCAGCGCCCCCCATCGCGGGTTCTACTCAGATACGCAGTATTTT
CSAPHRGFYSDTQYF